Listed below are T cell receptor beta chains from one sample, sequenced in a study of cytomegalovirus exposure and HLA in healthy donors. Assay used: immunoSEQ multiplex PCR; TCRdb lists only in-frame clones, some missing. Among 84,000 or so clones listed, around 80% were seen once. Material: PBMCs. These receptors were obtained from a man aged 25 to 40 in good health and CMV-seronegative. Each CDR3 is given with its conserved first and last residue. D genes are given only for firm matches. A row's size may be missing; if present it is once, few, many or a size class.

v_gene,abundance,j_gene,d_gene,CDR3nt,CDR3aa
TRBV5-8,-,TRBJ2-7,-,TGTGCCAGCAGCCGAAACCAGGGGTCCTACGAGCAGTACTTC,CASSRNQGSYEQYF
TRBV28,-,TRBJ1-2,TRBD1,TGTGCCAGCATCCGGGGACAGGGGTACTATGGCTACACCTTC,CASIRGQGYYGYTF
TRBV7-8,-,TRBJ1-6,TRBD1,TGTGCCAGCAGCTCTGGACAGGGGGAATATTCACCCCTCCACTTT,CASSSGQGEYSPLHF
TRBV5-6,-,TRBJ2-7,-,TGTGCCAGCAGCTTGGGATCCGGCTACGAGCAGTACTTC,CASSLGSGYEQYF
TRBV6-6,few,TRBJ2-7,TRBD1,TGTGCCAGCAGTTACTCCGGCAGGGGGAGTACCTACGAGCAGTACTTC,CASSYSGRGSTYEQYF
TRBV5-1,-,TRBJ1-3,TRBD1,TGCGCCAGCAGCTCGGGTGACAGGGGCCCTGGAAACACCATATATTTT,CASSSGDRGPGNTIYF
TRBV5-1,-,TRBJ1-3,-,TGCGCCAGCAGCTTGACAGGAGTTTCTGGAAACACCATATATTTT,CASSLTGVSGNTIYF
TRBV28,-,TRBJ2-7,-,TGTGCCAGCGGGGGGATTGACGAGCAGTACTTC,CASGGIDEQYF
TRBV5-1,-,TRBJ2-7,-,TGCGCCAGCAGCCCCTATCGGGGACTCGTTCTTCACGAGCAGTACTTC,CASSPYRGLVLHEQYF
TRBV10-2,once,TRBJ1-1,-,TGCGCCAGCAGTGAGTCGAGGGACACTGAAGCTTTCTTT,CASSESRDTEAFF
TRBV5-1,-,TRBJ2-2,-,TGCGCCAGCAGCTCGAGTACGAACACCGGGGAGTTGTTTTTT,CASSSSTNTGELFF
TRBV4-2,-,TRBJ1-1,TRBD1,TGTGCCAGCAGCCAAGATCCGGACAGGGAGGCTGAAGCTTTCTTT,CASSQDPDREAEAFF
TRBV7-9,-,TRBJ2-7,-,TGTGCCAGCAGCCCCGCCGCAGGGGAATACGACGAGCAGTACTTC,CASSPAAGEYDEQYF
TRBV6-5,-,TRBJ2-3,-,TGTGCCAGCAGTTATTTGGCAGCAGCGTTGGATACGCAGTATTTT,CASSYLAAALDTQYF